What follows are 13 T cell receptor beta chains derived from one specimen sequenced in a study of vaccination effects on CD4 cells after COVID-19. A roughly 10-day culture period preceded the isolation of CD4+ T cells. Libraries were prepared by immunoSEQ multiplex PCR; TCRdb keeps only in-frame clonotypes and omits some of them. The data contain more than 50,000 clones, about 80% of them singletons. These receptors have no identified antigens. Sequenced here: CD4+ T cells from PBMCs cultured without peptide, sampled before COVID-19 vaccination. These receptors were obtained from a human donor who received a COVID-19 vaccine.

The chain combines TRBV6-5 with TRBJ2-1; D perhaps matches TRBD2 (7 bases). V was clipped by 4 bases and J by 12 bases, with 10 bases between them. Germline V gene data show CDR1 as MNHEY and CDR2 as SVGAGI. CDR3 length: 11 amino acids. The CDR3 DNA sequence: TGTGCCAGCAGTTGGGGGGGCGTGCAGTTCTTC. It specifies CASSWGGVQFF.

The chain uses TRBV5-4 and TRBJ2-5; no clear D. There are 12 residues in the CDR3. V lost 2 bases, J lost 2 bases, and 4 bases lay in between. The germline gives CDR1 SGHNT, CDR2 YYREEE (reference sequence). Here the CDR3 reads CASSFWQETQYF. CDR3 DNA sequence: TGTGCCAGCAGCTTTTGGCAAGAGACCCAGTACTTC.

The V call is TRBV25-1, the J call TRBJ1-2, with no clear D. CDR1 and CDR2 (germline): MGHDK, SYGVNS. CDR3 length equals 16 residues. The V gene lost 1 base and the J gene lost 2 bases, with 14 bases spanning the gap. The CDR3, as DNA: TGTGCCAGCAGTGAATCAGGAGGGATAGCAAACTATGGCTACACCTTC. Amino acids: CASSESGGIANYGYTF.

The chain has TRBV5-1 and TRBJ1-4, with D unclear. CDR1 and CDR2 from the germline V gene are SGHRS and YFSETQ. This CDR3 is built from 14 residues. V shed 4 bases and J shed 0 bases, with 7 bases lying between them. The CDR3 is CASSPLATNEKLFF. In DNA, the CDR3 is TGCGCCAGCAGCCCCCTTGCAACTAATGAAAAACTGTTTTTT. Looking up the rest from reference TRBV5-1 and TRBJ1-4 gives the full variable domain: KAGVTQTPRYLIKTRGQQVTLSCSPISGHRSVSWYQQTPGQGLQFLFEYFSETQRNKGNFPGRFSGRQFSNSRSEMNVSTLELGDSALYLCASSPLATNEKLFFGSGTQLSVL.

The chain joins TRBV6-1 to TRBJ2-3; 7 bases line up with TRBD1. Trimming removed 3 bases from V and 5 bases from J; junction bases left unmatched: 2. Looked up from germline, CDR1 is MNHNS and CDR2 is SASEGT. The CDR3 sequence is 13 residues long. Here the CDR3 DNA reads TGTGCCAGCAGTGAGACAGGGAGAGATACGCAGTATTTT. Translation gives CASSETGRDTQYF.

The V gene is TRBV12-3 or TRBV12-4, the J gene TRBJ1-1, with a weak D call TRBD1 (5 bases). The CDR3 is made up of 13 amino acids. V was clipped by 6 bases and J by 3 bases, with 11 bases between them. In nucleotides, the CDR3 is TGTGCCAGCAGGGGCTGGGGGGACACTGAAGCTTTCTTT. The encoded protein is CASRGWGDTEAFF.

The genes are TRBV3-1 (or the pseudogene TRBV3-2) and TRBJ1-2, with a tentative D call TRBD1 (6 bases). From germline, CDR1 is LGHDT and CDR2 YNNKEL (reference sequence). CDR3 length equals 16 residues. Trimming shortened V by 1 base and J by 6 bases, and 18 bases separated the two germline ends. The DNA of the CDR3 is TGTGCCAGCAGCCAAGGAGGCCGCCAGGGGTCCCATGGCTACACCTTC. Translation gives CASSQGGRQGSHGYTF.

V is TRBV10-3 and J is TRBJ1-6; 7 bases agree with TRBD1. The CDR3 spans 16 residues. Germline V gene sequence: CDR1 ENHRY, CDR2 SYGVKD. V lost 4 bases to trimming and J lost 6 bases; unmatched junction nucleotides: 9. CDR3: CAISGQGGWGNSPLHF. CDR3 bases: TGTGCCATCAGTGGTCAAGGGGGCTGGGGTAATTCACCCCTCCACTTT.

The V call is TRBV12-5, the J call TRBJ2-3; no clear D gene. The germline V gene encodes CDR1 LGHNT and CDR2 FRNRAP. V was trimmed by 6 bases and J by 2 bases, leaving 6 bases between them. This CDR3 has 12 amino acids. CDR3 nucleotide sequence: TGTGCTAGTGGACCTCACACAGATACGCAGTATTTT. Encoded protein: CASGPHTDTQYF.

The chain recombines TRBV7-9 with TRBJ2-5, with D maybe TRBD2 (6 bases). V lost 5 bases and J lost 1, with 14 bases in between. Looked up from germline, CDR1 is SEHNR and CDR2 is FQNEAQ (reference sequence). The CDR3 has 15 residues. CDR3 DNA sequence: TGTGCCAGCAGCCCTCTTAGCGGATTCCAAGAGACCCAGTACTTC. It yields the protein CASSPLSGFQETQYF.

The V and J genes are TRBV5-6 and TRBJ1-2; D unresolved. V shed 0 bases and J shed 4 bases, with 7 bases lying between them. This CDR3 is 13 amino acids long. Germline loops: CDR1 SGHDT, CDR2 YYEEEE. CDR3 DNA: TGTGCCAGCAGCTTGGAGGGTAGCTATGGCTACACCTTC. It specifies CASSLEGSYGYTF.

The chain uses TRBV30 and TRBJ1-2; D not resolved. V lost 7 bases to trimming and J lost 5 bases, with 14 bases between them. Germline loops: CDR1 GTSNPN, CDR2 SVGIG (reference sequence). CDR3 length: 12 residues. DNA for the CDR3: TGTGCCTTTTCTAGGGTTGGGTATGGCTACACCTTC. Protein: CAFSRVGYGYTF. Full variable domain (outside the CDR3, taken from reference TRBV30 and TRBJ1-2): SQTIHQWPATLVQPVGSPLSLECTVEGTSNPNLYWYRQAAGRGLQLLFYSVGIGQISSEVPQNLSASRPQDRQFILSSKKLLLSDSGFYLCAFSRVGYGYTFGSGTRLTVV.

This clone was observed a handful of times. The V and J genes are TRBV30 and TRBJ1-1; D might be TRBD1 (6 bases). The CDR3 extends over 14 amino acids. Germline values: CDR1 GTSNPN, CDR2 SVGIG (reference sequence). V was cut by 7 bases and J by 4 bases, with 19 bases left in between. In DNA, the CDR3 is TGTGCCTCTACGGACAGCCCCGTGGGCACTGAAGCTTTCTTT. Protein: CASTDSPVGTEAFF.